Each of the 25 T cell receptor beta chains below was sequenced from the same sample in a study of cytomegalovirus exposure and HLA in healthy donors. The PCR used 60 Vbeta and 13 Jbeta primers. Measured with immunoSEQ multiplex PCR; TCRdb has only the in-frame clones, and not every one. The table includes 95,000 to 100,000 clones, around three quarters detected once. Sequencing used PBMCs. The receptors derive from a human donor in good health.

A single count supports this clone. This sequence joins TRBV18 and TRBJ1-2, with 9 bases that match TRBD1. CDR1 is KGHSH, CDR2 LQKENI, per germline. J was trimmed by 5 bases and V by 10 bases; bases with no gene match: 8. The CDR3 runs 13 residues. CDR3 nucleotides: TGTGCCACCCAAATTGGACAGGGGTATGGCTACACCTTC. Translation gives CATQIGQGYGYTF.

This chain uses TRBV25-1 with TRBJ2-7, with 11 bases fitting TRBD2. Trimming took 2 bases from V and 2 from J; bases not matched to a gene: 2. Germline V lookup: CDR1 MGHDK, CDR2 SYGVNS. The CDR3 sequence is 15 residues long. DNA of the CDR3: TGTGCCAGCAGTGAAGGACTAGCGGGTACCTACGAGCAGTACTTC. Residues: CASSEGLAGTYEQYF.

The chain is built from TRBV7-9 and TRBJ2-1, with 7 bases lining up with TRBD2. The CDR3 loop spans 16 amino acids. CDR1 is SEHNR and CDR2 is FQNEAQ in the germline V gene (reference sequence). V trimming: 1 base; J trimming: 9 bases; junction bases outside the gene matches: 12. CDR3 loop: CASSLGGGRAGSEQFF. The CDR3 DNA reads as TGTGCCAGCAGCTTAGGGGGGGGGAGGGCCGGCAGTGAGCAGTTCTTC. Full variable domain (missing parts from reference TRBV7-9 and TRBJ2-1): DTGVSQNPRHKITKRGQNVTFRCDPISEHNRLYWYRQTLGQGPEFLTYFQNEAQLEKSRLLSDRFSAERPKGSFSTLEIQRTEQGDSAMYLCASSLGGGRAGSEQFFGPGTRLTVL.

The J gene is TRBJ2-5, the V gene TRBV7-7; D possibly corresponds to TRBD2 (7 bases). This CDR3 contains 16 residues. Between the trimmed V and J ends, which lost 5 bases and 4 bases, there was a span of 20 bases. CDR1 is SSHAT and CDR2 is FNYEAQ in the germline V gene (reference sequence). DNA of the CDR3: TGTGCCAGCAGCCCCTCCCGGGGGGCCCGGGGAGAGACCCAGTACTTC. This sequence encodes CASSPSRGARGETQYF.

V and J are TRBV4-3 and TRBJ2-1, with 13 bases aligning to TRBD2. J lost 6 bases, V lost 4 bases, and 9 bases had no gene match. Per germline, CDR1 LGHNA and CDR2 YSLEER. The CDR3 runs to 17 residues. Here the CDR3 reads CASSRVGLAGDGNEQFF. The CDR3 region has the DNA TGCGCCAGCAGCCGAGTCGGACTAGCGGGAGACGGCAATGAGCAGTTCTTC.

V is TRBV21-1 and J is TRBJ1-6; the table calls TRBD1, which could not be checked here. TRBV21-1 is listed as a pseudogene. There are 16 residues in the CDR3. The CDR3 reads CASTMLGTGPNSPLHF. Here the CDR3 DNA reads TGTGCCAGCACGATGTTGGGGACAGGGCCAAATTCACCCCTCCACTTT.

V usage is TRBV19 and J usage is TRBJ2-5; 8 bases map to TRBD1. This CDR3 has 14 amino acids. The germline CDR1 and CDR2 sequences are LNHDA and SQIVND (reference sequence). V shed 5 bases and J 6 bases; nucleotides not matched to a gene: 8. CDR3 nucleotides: TGTGCCAGTAGTTTTAACGACAGGGGACAGACCCAGTACTTC. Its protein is CASSFNDRGQTQYF. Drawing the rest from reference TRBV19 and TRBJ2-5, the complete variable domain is DGGITQSPKYLFRKEGQNVTLSCEQNLNHDAMYWYRQDPGQGLRLIYYSQIVNDFQKGDIAEGYSVSREKKESFPLTVTSAQKNPTAFYLCASSFNDRGQTQYFGPGTRLLVL.

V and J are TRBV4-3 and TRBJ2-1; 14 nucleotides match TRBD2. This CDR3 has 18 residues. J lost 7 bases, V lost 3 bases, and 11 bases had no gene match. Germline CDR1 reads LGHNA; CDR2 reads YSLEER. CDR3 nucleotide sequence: TGCGCCAGCAGCCACCCCGCGGGACTAGCGGGAGTTGGGAATGAGCAGTTCTTC. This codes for CASSHPAGLAGVGNEQFF.

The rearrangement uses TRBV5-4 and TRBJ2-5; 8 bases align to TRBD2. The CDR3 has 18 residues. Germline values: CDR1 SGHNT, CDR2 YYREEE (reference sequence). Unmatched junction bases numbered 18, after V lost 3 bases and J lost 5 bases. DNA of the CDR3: TGTGCCAGCAGCTCTTACCGCTCCGGGGGGGTCGCCGTGGAGACCCAGTACTTC. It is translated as CASSSYRSGGVAVETQYF.

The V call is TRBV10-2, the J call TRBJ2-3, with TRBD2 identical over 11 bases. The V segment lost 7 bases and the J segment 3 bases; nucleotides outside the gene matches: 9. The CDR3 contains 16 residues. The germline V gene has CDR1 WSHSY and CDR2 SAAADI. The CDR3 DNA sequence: TGCGCCAGCACCGAGCCCACTAGCGGGAGTACAGATACGCAGTATTTT. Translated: CASTEPTSGSTDTQYF.

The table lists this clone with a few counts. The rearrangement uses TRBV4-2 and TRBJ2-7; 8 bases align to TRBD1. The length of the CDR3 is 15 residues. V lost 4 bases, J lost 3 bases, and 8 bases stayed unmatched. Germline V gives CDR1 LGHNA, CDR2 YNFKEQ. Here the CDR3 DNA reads TGTGCCAGCAGCCCCGGGGCAGGGGGCGGCTACGAGCAGTACTTC. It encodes CASSPGAGGGYEQYF.

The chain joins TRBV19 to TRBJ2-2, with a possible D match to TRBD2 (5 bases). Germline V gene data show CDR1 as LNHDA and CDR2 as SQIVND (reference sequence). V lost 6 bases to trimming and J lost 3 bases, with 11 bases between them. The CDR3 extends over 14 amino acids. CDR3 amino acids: CASRGRDYTGELFF. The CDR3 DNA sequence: TGTGCCAGTAGGGGGAGAGACTACACCGGGGAGCTGTTTTTT.

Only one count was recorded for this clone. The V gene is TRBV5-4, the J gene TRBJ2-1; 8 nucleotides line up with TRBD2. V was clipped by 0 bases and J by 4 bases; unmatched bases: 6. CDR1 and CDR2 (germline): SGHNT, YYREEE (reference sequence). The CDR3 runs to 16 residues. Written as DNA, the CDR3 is TGTGCCAGCAGCTTGGGTGGACTAGCAGTTTACAATGAGCAGTTCTTC. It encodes CASSLGGLAVYNEQFF.

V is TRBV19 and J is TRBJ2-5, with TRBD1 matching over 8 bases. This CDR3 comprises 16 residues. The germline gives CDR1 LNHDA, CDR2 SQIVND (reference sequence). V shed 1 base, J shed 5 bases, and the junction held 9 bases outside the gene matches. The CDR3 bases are TGTGCCAGTAGTATAGGGACAGGGCAGACGCGGGAGACCCAGTACTTC. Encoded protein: CASSIGTGQTRETQYF.

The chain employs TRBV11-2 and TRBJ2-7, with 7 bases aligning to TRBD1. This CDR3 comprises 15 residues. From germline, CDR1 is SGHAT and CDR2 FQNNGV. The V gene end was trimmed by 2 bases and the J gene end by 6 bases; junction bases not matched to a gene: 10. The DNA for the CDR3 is TGTGCCAGCAGCTTAATGGAGACAGGGTCAGCCGAGCAGTACTTC. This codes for CASSLMETGSAEQYF.

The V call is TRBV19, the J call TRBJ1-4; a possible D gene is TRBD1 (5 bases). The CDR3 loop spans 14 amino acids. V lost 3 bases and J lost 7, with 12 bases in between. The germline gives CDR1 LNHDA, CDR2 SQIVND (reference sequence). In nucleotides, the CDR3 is TGTGCCAGTAGTATGGTGGGGGGTCGTGAAAAACTGTTTTTT. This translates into CASSMVGGREKLFF.

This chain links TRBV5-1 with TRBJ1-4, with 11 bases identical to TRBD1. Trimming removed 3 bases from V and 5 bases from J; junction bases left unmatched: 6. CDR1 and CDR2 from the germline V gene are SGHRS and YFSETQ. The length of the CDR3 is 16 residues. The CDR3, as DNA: TGCGCCAGCAGCTCGGGGACAGGGGGGATAAATGAAAAACTGTTTTTT. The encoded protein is CASSSGTGGINEKLFF.

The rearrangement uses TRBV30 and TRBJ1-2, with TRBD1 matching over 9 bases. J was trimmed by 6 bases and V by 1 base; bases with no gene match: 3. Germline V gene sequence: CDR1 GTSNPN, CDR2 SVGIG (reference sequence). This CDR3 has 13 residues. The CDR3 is CAWSGTGGNGYTF. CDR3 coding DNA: TGTGCCTGGAGTGGTACAGGGGGCAATGGCTACACCTTC.

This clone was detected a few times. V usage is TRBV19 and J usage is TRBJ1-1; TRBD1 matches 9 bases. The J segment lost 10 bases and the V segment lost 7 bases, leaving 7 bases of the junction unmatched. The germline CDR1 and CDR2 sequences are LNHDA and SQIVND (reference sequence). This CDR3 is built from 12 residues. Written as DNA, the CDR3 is TGTGCCAGTACCCCTGACAGGGGGGGAGCTTTCTTT. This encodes CASTPDRGGAFF.

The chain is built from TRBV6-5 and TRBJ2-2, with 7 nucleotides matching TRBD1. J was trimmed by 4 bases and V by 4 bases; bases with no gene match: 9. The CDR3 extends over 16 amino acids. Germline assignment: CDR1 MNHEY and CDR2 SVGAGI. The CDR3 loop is CASSWSPGQTTGELFF. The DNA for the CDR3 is TGTGCCAGCAGTTGGTCCCCGGGACAGACCACCGGGGAGCTGTTTTTT.

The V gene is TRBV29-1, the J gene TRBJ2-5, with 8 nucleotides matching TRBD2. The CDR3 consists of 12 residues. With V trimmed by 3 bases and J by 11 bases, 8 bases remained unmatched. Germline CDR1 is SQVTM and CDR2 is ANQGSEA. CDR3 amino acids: CSVESPGGEQYF. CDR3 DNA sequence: TGCAGCGTTGAGAGTCCGGGGGGGGAGCAGTACTTC.

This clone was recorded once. CDR3 loop: CASSQDLLAYGYTF. CDR3 sequence (DNA): TGTGCCAGCAGCCAAGACCTCTTGGCCTATGGCTACACCTTC. V gene TRBV14 combines with J gene TRBJ1-2; D gene unclear. V dropped 0 bases and J dropped 4 bases, with 9 bases sitting between them. The germline V gene has CDR1 SGHDN and CDR2 FVKESK. The CDR3 is made up of 14 amino acids.

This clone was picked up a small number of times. The CDR3 DNA reads as TGTGCCGATCAGGCCTCGACCGCTAATTCACCCCTCCACTTT. This translates into CADQASTANSPLHF. This chain joins TRBV2 and TRBJ1-6; D unclear. The CDR3 is 14 residues long. With 11 bases removed from V and 6 bases from J, the gap between germline ends came to 17 bases. The germline V gene encodes CDR1 SNHLY and CDR2 FYNNEI.

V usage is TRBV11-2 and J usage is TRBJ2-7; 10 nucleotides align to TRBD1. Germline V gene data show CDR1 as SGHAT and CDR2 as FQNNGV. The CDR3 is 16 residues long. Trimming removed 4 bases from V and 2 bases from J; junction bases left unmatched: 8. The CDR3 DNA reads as TGTGCCAGCAGCTCAGGGACAGGGGCTCCAGCCTACGAGCAGTACTTC. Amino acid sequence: CASSSGTGAPAYEQYF.

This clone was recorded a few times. CDR3 sequence reads: CASSYSGGGGGYTF. In nucleotides, the CDR3 is TGTGCCAGCAGTTACTCCGGGGGCGGGGGTGGCTACACCTTC. The chain couples TRBV6-6 to TRBJ1-2; TRBD1 is a possible D gene (6 bases). The CDR3 runs 14 residues. Trimming took 0 bases from V and 7 from J, leaving 12 bases between them. CDR1 and CDR2 from the germline V gene are MNHNY and SVGAGI (reference sequence).